A selection of T cell receptor beta chains follows, all from one sample in a study of beta chain features in type 1 diabetes. The data were produced by immunoSEQ multiplex PCR, yet TCRdb's version contains in-frame clones alone and is incomplete. The data show 680,000 or so clones, around 16% seen once. Material for sequencing was naive CD4+ T cells from blood. The receptors derive from a young man in good health. CDR3s include the opening cysteine and the closing phenylalanine or tryptophan. D genes are given only for firm matches. For some rows the clone size is stated as once, few or many, or as a class when expanded; others skip it.

cdr3_length,clone_size,d_call,v_call,j_call,cdr3_nt,cdr3_aa
15,NA,NA,TRBV4-1,TRBJ1-2,TGCGCCAGCAGCCAAGTGACAACACCCTACTATGGCTACACCTTC,CASSQVTTPYYGYTF
15,NA,NA,TRBV2,TRBJ1-1,TGTGCCAGCAGTGAAGCAGGGCTGGTGAACACTGAAGCTTTCTTT,CASSEAGLVNTEAFF
14,few,NA,TRBV5-1,TRBJ1-2,TGCGCCAGCAGCCCGGAACCGACCAACTATGGCTACACCTTC,CASSPEPTNYGYTF
17,few,NA,TRBV4-3,TRBJ1-3,TGCGCCAGCACGTGGGGCCCCCGCAGGGGCTCTGGAAACACCATATATTTT,CASTWGPRRGSGNTIYF
15,NA,TRBD2,TRBV7-2,TRBJ2-3,TGTGCCAGCAGCTTAGGCGGGAGGGGCCCAGATACGCAGTATTTT,CASSLGGRGPDTQYF
11,NA,NA,TRBV29-1,TRBJ2-1,TGCAGCGTTGAGGGGAGGAATGAGCAGTTCTTC,CSVEGRNEQFF
15,few,NA,TRBV18,TRBJ1-1,TGTGCCAGCTCACCTACTGTCGAGGGGAACACTGAAGCTTTCTTT,CASSPTVEGNTEAFF
14,NA,NA,TRBV10-3,TRBJ2-1,TGTGCCATCAGTTCCTACGTCGGTGCCCGCGAGCAGTTCTTC,CAISSYVGAREQFF
17,NA,NA,TRBV19,TRBJ1-1,TGTGCCAGTAGTCGAACAGGACGCGGGGGAAAAAACACTGAAGCTTTCTTT,CASSRTGRGGKNTEAFF
14,few,NA,TRBV5-1,TRBJ1-1,TGCGCCAGCAGCTGGGACGGCGAGAACACTGAAGCTTTCTTT,CASSWDGENTEAFF
12,few,NA,TRBV2,TRBJ2-5,TGTGCCAGCAGTGAATGGGTAGAGACCCAGTACTTC,CASSEWVETQYF
15,NA,TRBD1,TRBV6-5,TRBJ2-6,TGTGCCAGCTGCTCAGGGGGCACTGGGGCCAACGTCCTGACTTTC,CASCSGGTGANVLTF
14,NA,NA,TRBV14,TRBJ2-1,TGTGCCAGCAGCCGGAGCCCCCTGACCCATGAGCAGTTCTTC,CASSRSPLTHEQFF
14,NA,NA,TRBV25-1,TRBJ1-4,TGTGCCAGCCAGAAGACAGGAGCTAATGAAAAACTGTTTTTT,CASQKTGANEKLFF
15,few,TRBD1,TRBV19,TRBJ1-4,TGTGCCAGCCAGGACAGGTTGGGTGGAGTGGAAAAACTGTTTTTT,CASQDRLGGVEKLFF
14,few,NA,TRBV7-3,TRBJ2-6,TGTGCCAGCAGCCCACAGGGAGGGGCCAACGTCCTGACTTTC,CASSPQGGANVLTF
20,few,TRBD1,TRBV19,TRBJ1-5,TGTGCCAGTAGCTTCCTCCCGGGGACAGGGGTGGTAGGAAGCAATCAGCCCCAGCATTTT,CASSFLPGTGVVGSNQPQHF
17,few,NA,TRBV7-8,TRBJ1-5,TGTGCCAGCAGCTTAGATTCAGGGTCGTCGGGCAATCAGCCCCAGCATTTT,CASSLDSGSSGNQPQHF
15,once,NA,TRBV7-3,TRBJ1-6,TGTGCCAGCAGCTTAATCGGGGTACCGAATTCACCCCTCCACTTT,CASSLIGVPNSPLHF
12,few,NA,TRBV29-1,TRBJ1-5,TGCAGCGTTGACGAAGGGAATCAGCCCCAGCATTTT,CSVDEGNQPQHF
13,once,NA,TRBV7-6,TRBJ2-3,TGTGCCAGCAGCCCGCTGGAGGGAGATACGCAGTATTTT,CASSPLEGDTQYF
13,NA,NA,TRBV11-3,TRBJ1-1,TGTGCCAGCAGCTTAAACGCCAGGGCTGAAGCTTTCTTT,CASSLNARAEAFF
11,NA,NA,TRBV30,TRBJ1-1,TGTGCCTGGAGTCCCCGCACTGAAGCTTTCTTT,CAWSPRTEAFF
16,NA,NA,TRBV27,TRBJ1-4,TGTGCCAGCAGTCCGGCCTACAAGGCAACTAATGAAAAACTGTTTTTT,CASSPAYKATNEKLFF
14,NA,NA,TRBV5-4,TRBJ2-3,TGTGCCAGCAGCTCGGGACAACTCACAGATACGCAGTATTTT,CASSSGQLTDTQYF
15,few,NA,TRBV2,TRBJ2-7,TGTGCCAGCAGTGAAGCAGAGTGGGGACGGGACGAGCAGTACTTC,CASSEAEWGRDEQYF
15,NA,NA,TRBV29-1,TRBJ2-2,TGCAGCGTCCACCTTAGGGCAGCCTACACCGGGGAGCTGTTTTTT,CSVHLRAAYTGELFF
14,NA,NA,TRBV19,TRBJ1-1,TGTGCCAGTAGTACCCTAACACCGAACACTGAAGCTTTCTTT,CASSTLTPNTEAFF
16,few,TRBD1,TRBV28,TRBJ2-7,TGTGCCAGCAGTTTATCCCCGGGACAGGGGGCTTACGAGCAGTACTTC,CASSLSPGQGAYEQYF
16,NA,NA,TRBV25-1,TRBJ1-3,TGTGCCAGCAGTGAATACCGCACAGGGCACGGAAACACCATATATTTT,CASSEYRTGHGNTIYF
14,few,TRBD2,TRBV11-2,TRBJ2-5,TGTGCCAGTTATTCTAGCGGGGCGCGGGAGACCCAGTACTTC,CASYSSGARETQYF
14,few,NA,TRBV2,TRBJ1-1,TGTGCCAGCAGATACAGGCGTAAGGACGCTGAAGCTTTCTTT,CASRYRRKDAEAFF
16,NA,NA,TRBV6-5,TRBJ2-3,TGTGCCAGCAGTTACTCTCTACCGGGGAAGTCGGATACGCAGTATTTT,CASSYSLPGKSDTQYF
13,few,NA,TRBV7-3,TRBJ2-7,TGTGCCAGCAGCTTAGAGCGGTCTTACGAGCAGTACTTC,CASSLERSYEQYF
17,few,TRBD2,TRBV7-2,TRBJ2-3,TGTGCCAGCAGCTCTAGACTAGCGGGCCGGGGCGCAGATACGCAGTATTTT,CASSSRLAGRGADTQYF
16,NA,NA,TRBV5-1,TRBJ2-7,TGCGCCAGCAGCTTGGGGCCGAGTAGGGCGAGCTACGAGCAGTACTTC,CASSLGPSRASYEQYF
17,few,NA,TRBV7-2,TRBJ1-6,TGTGCCAGCAGCTTACGCAGGGGAGACGGTAATAATTCACCCCTCCACTTT,CASSLRRGDGNNSPLHF
15,few,TRBD2,TRBV7-2,TRBJ2-7,TGTGCCAGCACCCTTAGGGGTAGCGGGAGATCCGAGCAGTACTTC,CASTLRGSGRSEQYF